The rows below give T cell receptor beta chains drawn from one sample of a study of T cells in Graves' hyperthyroidism and ophthalmopathy. TCRdb redid the calling of the multiplex PCR reads with MiXCR, one entry per CDR3 protein. This repertoire shows hundreds of thousands of distinct CDR3 sequences, roughly 14% found once; its top ten account for 4.5% to 6%. The sequencing input was blood. These receptors came from a woman aged 30 to 39 with Graves' hyperthyroidism that later progressed to Graves' ophthalmopathy. The CDR3 runs from the conserved cysteine through the conserved F or W. The D gene is left open where the match is weak. Rows give clone size only sometimes, using once, few, many, or a class for an expanded clone.

D gene: -; V gene: TRBV19; J gene: TRBJ2-6; clone size: few; CDR3 DNA: TGTGCCAGTAGTGACGGGGCTGGGGCCAACGTCCTGACTTTC; CDR3 protein: CASSDGAGANVLTF
D gene: -; V gene: TRBV27; J gene: TRBJ2-7; clone size: -; CDR3 DNA: TGTGCCAGCAGTTTATCCCAAGCAGCGTACGAGCAGTACTTC; CDR3 protein: CASSLSQAAYEQYF
D gene: TRBD2; V gene: TRBV27; J gene: TRBJ2-1; clone size: few; CDR3 DNA: TGTGCCAGCAGTTTGGAAGCGGGAGGTCCCTCCTACAATGAGCAGTTCTTC; CDR3 protein: CASSLEAGGPSYNEQFF
D gene: -; V gene: TRBV3-1; J gene: TRBJ2-2; clone size: few; CDR3 DNA: TGTGCCAGCAGCCAAGAGAACAGGGAATACACCGGGGAGCTGTTTTTT; CDR3 protein: CASSQENREYTGELFF
D gene: -; V gene: TRBV20-1; J gene: TRBJ2-5; clone size: -; CDR3 DNA: TGCAGTGCTGAAACTCGGGGTTCACAAGAGACCCAGTACTTC; CDR3 protein: CSAETRGSQETQYF
D gene: -; V gene: TRBV12-3/TRBV12-4; J gene: TRBJ2-3; clone size: many; CDR3 DNA: TGTGCCAGCTTCTGGGGCGTTACGAGCACAGATACGCAGTATTTT; CDR3 protein: CASFWGVTSTDTQYF
D gene: TRBD2; V gene: TRBV20-1; J gene: TRBJ2-1; clone size: many; CDR3 DNA: TGCAGTGCCCCGAAGATGGGGGGGAATGAGCAGTTCTTC; CDR3 protein: CSAPKMGGNEQFF
D gene: -; V gene: TRBV3-1; J gene: TRBJ1-3; clone size: -; CDR3 DNA: TGTGCCAGCAGCCAAGCGGGGGGATACACCATATATTTT; CDR3 protein: CASSQAGGYTIYF
D gene: -; V gene: TRBV5-5; J gene: TRBJ2-1; clone size: -; CDR3 DNA: TGTGCCAGCAGCTTGGGGGGGCCAATTAATGAGCAGTTCTTC; CDR3 protein: CASSLGGPINEQFF
D gene: TRBD1; V gene: TRBV19; J gene: TRBJ1-2; clone size: many; CDR3 DNA: TGTGCCAGTATTCCCGGGACAGGGGTTGACTATGGCTACACCTTC; CDR3 protein: CASIPGTGVDYGYTF
D gene: -; V gene: TRBV5-1; J gene: TRBJ1-6; clone size: many; CDR3 DNA: TGCGCCAGCAGCTTGGCAGAGGATTCACCCCTCCACTTT; CDR3 protein: CASSLAEDSPLHF
D gene: -; V gene: TRBV2; J gene: TRBJ2-5; clone size: -; CDR3 DNA: TGTGCCCGCTCGCGTGGGCCCGGAGAGACCCAGTACTTC; CDR3 protein: CARSRGPGETQYF
D gene: -; V gene: TRBV12-3/TRBV12-4; J gene: TRBJ1-5; clone size: -; CDR3 DNA: TGTGCCAGCAGTTTACGGGAACAGAGGGGTGTTCATTTT; CDR3 protein: CASSLREQRGVHF
D gene: -; V gene: TRBV20-1; J gene: TRBJ1-1; clone size: many; CDR3 DNA: TGCAGTGCTAAGTTGAACACTGAAGCTTTCTTT; CDR3 protein: CSAKLNTEAFF
D gene: -; V gene: TRBV12-3/TRBV12-4; J gene: TRBJ1-5; clone size: many; CDR3 DNA: TGTGCCAGCAGTTCACAGGTGGATCAGCCCCAGCATTTT; CDR3 protein: CASSSQVDQPQHF
D gene: -; V gene: TRBV9; J gene: TRBJ1-2; clone size: many; CDR3 DNA: TGTGCCAGCAGCCCCCCTCGGGAAGACTATGGCTACACCTTC; CDR3 protein: CASSPPREDYGYTF
D gene: -; V gene: TRBV4-2; J gene: TRBJ2-1; clone size: few; CDR3 DNA: TGTGCCAGCAGCCAAGGTCCCAACGGGGGCTCCTACAATGAGCAGTTCTTC; CDR3 protein: CASSQGPNGGSYNEQFF
D gene: -; V gene: TRBV12-3/TRBV12-4; J gene: TRBJ2-1; clone size: many; CDR3 DNA: TGTGCCAGTAGGGACCCCGCCTACAATGAGCAGTTCTTC; CDR3 protein: CASRDPAYNEQFF
D gene: TRBD2; V gene: TRBV20-1; J gene: TRBJ2-2; clone size: -; CDR3 DNA: TGCAGTGCTAGACCAGGACTAGCGGGAGCCCCCGGGGAGCTGTTTTTT; CDR3 protein: CSARPGLAGAPGELFF
D gene: TRBD2; V gene: TRBV28; J gene: TRBJ2-4; clone size: many; CDR3 DNA: TGTGCCAGCAGTCCCCGGACTAGCGGGAGGAAAAACATTCAGTACTTC; CDR3 protein: CASSPRTSGRKNIQYF
D gene: -; V gene: TRBV6-2/TRBV6-3; J gene: TRBJ2-3; clone size: many; CDR3 DNA: TGTGCCAGCAGTTGGTACTTACAGGCAGATACGCAGTATTTT; CDR3 protein: CASSWYLQADTQYF
D gene: -; V gene: TRBV5-1; J gene: TRBJ1-2; clone size: many; CDR3 DNA: TGCGCCAGCAGCCTCCTCTCCGGGGGCAATGGCTACACCTTC; CDR3 protein: CASSLLSGGNGYTF
D gene: -; V gene: TRBV11-3; J gene: TRBJ2-7; clone size: -; CDR3 DNA: TGTGCCAGCAGCTTATTCGCGGCAACCTACGAGCAGTACTTC; CDR3 protein: CASSLFAATYEQYF
D gene: TRBD1; V gene: TRBV24-1; J gene: TRBJ1-5; clone size: many; CDR3 DNA: TGTGCCACGGCGACCTCAGGGGGGGATAGCAATCAGCCCCAGCATTTT; CDR3 protein: CATATSGGDSNQPQHF
D gene: TRBD1; V gene: TRBV28; J gene: TRBJ2-7; clone size: many; CDR3 DNA: TGTGCCAGCAGTCGGCTTCTACTCGGACAGGGTATGTCCTACGAGCAGTACTTC; CDR3 protein: CASSRLLLGQGMSYEQYF
D gene: -; V gene: TRBV6-2/TRBV6-3; J gene: TRBJ1-5; clone size: -; CDR3 DNA: TGTGCCAGCAGACGCTCGTTAAGGGGGGGCGCTTACAAATATCAGCCCCAGCATTTT; CDR3 protein: CASRRSLRGGAYKYQPQHF
D gene: TRBD1; V gene: TRBV18; J gene: TRBJ1-2; clone size: many; CDR3 DNA: TGTGCCAGCTCACCACCGAGTGCAGGGGGCTTAAACTATGGCTACACCTTC; CDR3 protein: CASSPPSAGGLNYGYTF
D gene: -; V gene: TRBV12-3/TRBV12-4; J gene: TRBJ2-3; clone size: many; CDR3 DNA: TGTGCCAGCAGTTTATCCGGGATAGATACGCAGTATTTT; CDR3 protein: CASSLSGIDTQYF
D gene: -; V gene: TRBV5-4; J gene: TRBJ2-5; clone size: few; CDR3 DNA: TGTGCCAGCAGCGTGCCAGCGGCCCAAGAGACCCAGTACTTC; CDR3 protein: CASSVPAAQETQYF
D gene: -; V gene: TRBV24-1; J gene: TRBJ2-7; clone size: many; CDR3 DNA: TGTGCCACCAGTGTAGGAGGGCCTAGCTCCTACGAGCAGTACTTC; CDR3 protein: CATSVGGPSSYEQYF
D gene: TRBD1; V gene: TRBV7-2; J gene: TRBJ1-2; clone size: -; CDR3 DNA: TGTGCCAGCAGCGGTAACTCCGGGACAGATTATGGCTACACCTTC; CDR3 protein: CASSGNSGTDYGYTF
D gene: TRBD2; V gene: TRBV19; J gene: TRBJ2-1; clone size: many; CDR3 DNA: TGTGCCAGTAGTGTAGAACGGGACTACGCATACAATGAGCAGTTCTTC; CDR3 protein: CASSVERDYAYNEQFF
D gene: -; V gene: TRBV27; J gene: TRBJ2-1; clone size: -; CDR3 DNA: TGTGCCAGCAGTTCCCAGGGTAGGAACAATGAGCAGTTCTTC; CDR3 protein: CASSSQGRNNEQFF
D gene: TRBD1; V gene: TRBV20-1; J gene: TRBJ1-5; clone size: many; CDR3 DNA: TGCAGTGCTAGACGAGGACAGGGGGCCCTCAATCAGCCCCAGCATTTT; CDR3 protein: CSARRGQGALNQPQHF
D gene: -; V gene: TRBV6-2/TRBV6-3; J gene: TRBJ2-1; clone size: few; CDR3 DNA: TGTGCCAGCAGAAACCCGGACAATGAGCAGTTCTTC; CDR3 protein: CASRNPDNEQFF
D gene: TRBD1; V gene: TRBV20-1; J gene: TRBJ2-7; clone size: -; CDR3 DNA: TGCAGTGCTAGAGTGACAGGGTCTCTCCACGAGCAGTACTTC; CDR3 protein: CSARVTGSLHEQYF
D gene: -; V gene: TRBV2; J gene: TRBJ1-4; clone size: many; CDR3 DNA: TGTGCCAGCAGCTCAGACGGTCCTGAAAAACTGTTTTTT; CDR3 protein: CASSSDGPEKLFF
D gene: -; V gene: TRBV11-3; J gene: TRBJ2-2; clone size: many; CDR3 DNA: TGTGCCAGCAGCCACTCAGGGGAAAAATCCGGGGAGCTGTTTTTT; CDR3 protein: CASSHSGEKSGELFF
D gene: -; V gene: TRBV6-5; J gene: TRBJ2-7; clone size: many; CDR3 DNA: TGTGCCAGCAGTTACGGAGGCCACCGCTCCTACGAGCAGTACTTC; CDR3 protein: CASSYGGHRSYEQYF
D gene: -; V gene: TRBV5-1; J gene: TRBJ1-1; clone size: many; CDR3 DNA: TGCGCCAGCAGCCCGTTCGCCGGGGAAATGAACACTGAAGCTTTCTTT; CDR3 protein: CASSPFAGEMNTEAFF
D gene: TRBD1; V gene: TRBV5-6; J gene: TRBJ1-6; clone size: -; CDR3 DNA: TGTGCCAGCAGCTTGACCCAGGGGGCCTATAATTCACCCCTCCACTTT; CDR3 protein: CASSLTQGAYNSPLHF
D gene: TRBD1; V gene: TRBV27; J gene: TRBJ1-6; clone size: few; CDR3 DNA: TGTGCCAGCACTCCCGGGACAGAATTAAATTCACCCCTCCACTTT; CDR3 protein: CASTPGTELNSPLHF
D gene: -; V gene: TRBV11-3; J gene: TRBJ2-1; clone size: many; CDR3 DNA: TGTGCCAGCAGCAAAGGCTATCCTGGGGAGCAGTTCTTC; CDR3 protein: CASSKGYPGEQFF
D gene: -; V gene: TRBV28; J gene: TRBJ2-1; clone size: many; CDR3 DNA: TGTGCCAGCAGTTTAGGGATGGGGGAAACGGGCAATGAGCAGTTCTTC; CDR3 protein: CASSLGMGETGNEQFF
D gene: -; V gene: TRBV20-1; J gene: TRBJ2-3; clone size: many; CDR3 DNA: TGCAGTGCTTTCCCCGGGCCCTACACAGATACGCAGTATTTT; CDR3 protein: CSAFPGPYTDTQYF
D gene: -; V gene: TRBV27; J gene: TRBJ2-7; clone size: many; CDR3 DNA: TGTGCCAGCAGGAAAACTCTCTACGAGCAGTACTTC; CDR3 protein: CASRKTLYEQYF
D gene: -; V gene: TRBV30; J gene: TRBJ2-1; clone size: -; CDR3 DNA: TGTGCCTGGAGCTGGGGGGACACTTACAATGAGCAGTGCTTC; CDR3 protein: CAWSWGDTYNEQCF
D gene: TRBD1; V gene: TRBV28; J gene: TRBJ2-5; clone size: few; CDR3 DNA: TGTGCCAGCAGACCCCTGACAGGGCAAGAGACCCAGTACTTC; CDR3 protein: CASRPLTGQETQYF
D gene: -; V gene: TRBV6-2/TRBV6-3; J gene: TRBJ1-5; clone size: few; CDR3 DNA: TGTGCCAGCAGTCCCGCCTTCTGGGATCAGCCCCAGCATTTT; CDR3 protein: CASSPAFWDQPQHF
D gene: -; V gene: TRBV2; J gene: TRBJ1-1; clone size: -; CDR3 DNA: TGTGCCAGCAGTGACCCGGCGGGGGGGGAAGCTGAAGCTTTCTTT; CDR3 protein: CASSDPAGGEAEAFF
D gene: -; V gene: TRBV7-9; J gene: TRBJ1-5; clone size: -; CDR3 DNA: TGTGCCAGCAGCGAAGGTGCTGGCGGCAATCAGCCCCAGCATTTT; CDR3 protein: CASSEGAGGNQPQHF
D gene: -; V gene: TRBV6-1; J gene: TRBJ1-1; clone size: few; CDR3 DNA: TGTGCCAGCGCAAGGGCGAACACTGAAGCTTTCTTT; CDR3 protein: CASARANTEAFF
D gene: -; V gene: TRBV6-2/TRBV6-3; J gene: TRBJ2-1; clone size: few; CDR3 DNA: TGTGCCAGCAGTTACGGCGCCCAGCCACCAATTGATGAGCAGTTCTTC; CDR3 protein: CASSYGAQPPIDEQFF
D gene: TRBD1; V gene: TRBV10-3; J gene: TRBJ1-1; clone size: many; CDR3 DNA: TGTGCCACGGACAGGGAGGGCGGCACTGAAGCTTTCTTT; CDR3 protein: CATDREGGTEAFF
D gene: TRBD1; V gene: TRBV27; J gene: TRBJ1-1; clone size: many; CDR3 DNA: TGTGCCAGCAACCACAGGGGGAGCAACACTGAAGCTTTCTTT; CDR3 protein: CASNHRGSNTEAFF